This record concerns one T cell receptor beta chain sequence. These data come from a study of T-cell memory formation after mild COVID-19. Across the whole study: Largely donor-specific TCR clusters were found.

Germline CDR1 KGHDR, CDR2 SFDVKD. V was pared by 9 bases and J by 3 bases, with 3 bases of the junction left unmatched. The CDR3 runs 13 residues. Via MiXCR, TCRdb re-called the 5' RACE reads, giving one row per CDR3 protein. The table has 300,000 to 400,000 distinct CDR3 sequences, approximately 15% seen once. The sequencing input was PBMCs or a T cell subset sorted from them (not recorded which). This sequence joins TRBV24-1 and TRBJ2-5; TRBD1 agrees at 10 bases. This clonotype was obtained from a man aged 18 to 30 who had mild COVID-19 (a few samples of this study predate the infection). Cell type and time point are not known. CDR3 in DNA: TGTGCCACCTCGACAGGGGGCGAAGAGACCCAGTACTTC. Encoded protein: CATSTGGEETQYF.